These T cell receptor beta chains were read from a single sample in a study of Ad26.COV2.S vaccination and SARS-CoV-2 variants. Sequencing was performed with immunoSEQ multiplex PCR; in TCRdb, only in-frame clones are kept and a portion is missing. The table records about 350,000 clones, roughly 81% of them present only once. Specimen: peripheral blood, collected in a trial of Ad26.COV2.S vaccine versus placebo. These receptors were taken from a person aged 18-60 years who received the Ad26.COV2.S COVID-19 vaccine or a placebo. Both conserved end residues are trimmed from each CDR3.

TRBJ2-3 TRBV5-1 ASSDQAGGATDTQY
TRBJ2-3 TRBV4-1 ASSQVGNTDTQY
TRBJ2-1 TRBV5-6 ASSLRASGDNEQF
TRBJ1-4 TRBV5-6 ASSLAATNEKLF
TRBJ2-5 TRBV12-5 ASGLATSGGLRETQY
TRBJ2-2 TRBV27 ASSFGTGELF
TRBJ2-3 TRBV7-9 ASSLVPIDTQY
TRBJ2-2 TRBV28 AIQTGGGTGELF
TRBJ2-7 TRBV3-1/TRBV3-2 ASSQVPRDRTYEQY
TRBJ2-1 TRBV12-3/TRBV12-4 ASTRDNGNEQF
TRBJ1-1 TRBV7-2 ASSPGAANTEAF
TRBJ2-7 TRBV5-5 ASSLAGTGWLLSYEQY
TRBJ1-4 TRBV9 ASSATGLNEKLF
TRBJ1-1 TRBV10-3 ATRSRETNTEAF
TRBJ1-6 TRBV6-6 ASSYRGVNSPLH
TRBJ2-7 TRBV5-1 ASSLGGGDEQY
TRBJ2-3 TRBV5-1 ASSVAGGPSTDTQY
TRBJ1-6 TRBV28 ASSSRQGGGNSPLH
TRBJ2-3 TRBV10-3 AISESGSTDTQY